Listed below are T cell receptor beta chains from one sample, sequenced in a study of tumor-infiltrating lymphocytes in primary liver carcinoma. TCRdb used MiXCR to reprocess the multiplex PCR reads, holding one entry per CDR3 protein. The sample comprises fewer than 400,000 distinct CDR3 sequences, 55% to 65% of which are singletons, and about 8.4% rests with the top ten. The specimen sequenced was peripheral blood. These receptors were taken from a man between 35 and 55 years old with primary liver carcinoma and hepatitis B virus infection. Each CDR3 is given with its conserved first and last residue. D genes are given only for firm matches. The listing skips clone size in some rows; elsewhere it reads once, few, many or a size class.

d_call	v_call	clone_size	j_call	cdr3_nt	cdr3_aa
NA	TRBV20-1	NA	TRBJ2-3	TGCCGTGCTAGATGGGGAGATACGCAGTATTTT	CRARWGDTQYF
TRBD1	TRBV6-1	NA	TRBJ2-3	TGTGCCAGCTGTGAAGAGAGGGGGCAAGATACGCGGTATTTT	CASCEERGQDTRYF
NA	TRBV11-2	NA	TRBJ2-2	TGTGCCAGCAGCTTTAGGCAATCGAACACCGGGGAGCTGTTCTTT	CASSFRQSNTGELFF
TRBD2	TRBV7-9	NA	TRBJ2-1	TGTGCTAGCAGCCCCTGGGGGGGAGGTGCCTACAATGAGCAGTTCTTC	CASSPWGGGAYNEQFF
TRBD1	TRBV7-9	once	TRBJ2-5	TGTGCCAACAGCCTTACGAAGGGGGCGGACCAGTACTTC	CANSLTKGADQYF
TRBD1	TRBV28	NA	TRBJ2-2	TGTGCCAGCAGTTCCACCGGGACAGGGAGCCTCGGGGAGCTGTTTTTC	CASSSTGTGSLGELFF
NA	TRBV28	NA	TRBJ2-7	TGTGCCAGCAGTCCTGGTAGGCCGCCAAACGAGCAGTACTTC	CASSPGRPPNEQYF
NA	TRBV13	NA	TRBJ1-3	TGTGCCAGCAGCCTCATCTCTGGAAACACCATATATTTT	CASSLISGNTIYF
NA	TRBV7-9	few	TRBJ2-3	TGTGCCAGCAGCCCAATCACAGATACGCAGTATTTT	CASSPITDTQYF
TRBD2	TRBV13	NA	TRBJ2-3	TGTGCCAGCAGCCGCGGGGGGACGCAGTATTTT	CASSRGGTQYF
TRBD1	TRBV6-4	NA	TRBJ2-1	TGTGCCAGCGGTGATCAGACAGGGGCCGGGCGGAGTGAGCAGTTCTTC	CASGDQTGAGRSEQFF
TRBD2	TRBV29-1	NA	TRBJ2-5	TGCGGCGTTGAAGGGGAGGGGAAGGCCCAGTACTTC	CGVEGEGKAQYF
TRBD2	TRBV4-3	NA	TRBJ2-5	TGCACCAGCAGCCAAGATCGAGCGGGAGTATCCGAGACCCAGTACTTC	CTSSQDRAGVSETQYF
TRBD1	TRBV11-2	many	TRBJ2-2	TGTGCCAGCAGCGTAGCCCCCGGGACAGGGTCCGGCGGGGAGCTGTTTTTT	CASSVAPGTGSGGELFF
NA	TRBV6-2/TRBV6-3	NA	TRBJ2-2	TGTGCCAGCAAGGCCCGAATGGGAACCGGGGAGCTGTTTTTT	CASKARMGTGELFF
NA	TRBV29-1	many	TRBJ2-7	TGCAGCGTTGAGTCAGATTCCCGCGAGCAGTACTTC	CSVESDSREQYF
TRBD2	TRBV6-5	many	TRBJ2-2	TGTGCCAGCAGTTATTCCTCCCCGACTAGCGGCTTTTCGAACACCGGGGAGCTGTTTTTT	CASSYSSPTSGFSNTGELFF
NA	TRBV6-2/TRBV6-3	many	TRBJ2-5	TGTGCCAGCAGTACGGACCCGCCGGTGGAGACCCAGTACTTC	CASSTDPPVETQYF
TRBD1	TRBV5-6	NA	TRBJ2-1	TGTGCCAGCAGCCCCGTGACAGGGTACAATGAGCAGTTCTTC	CASSPVTGYNEQFF
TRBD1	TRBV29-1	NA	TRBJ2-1	TGCAGCGTTCTCCAGACAGGGGTGAAGGGTGGGCAGTTCTTC	CSVLQTGVKGGQFF
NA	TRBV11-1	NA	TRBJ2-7	TGTACCAGCAGCTCCGGTCCGGGACGGGGTTCCTACGAGCAGTACTTC	CTSSSGPGRGSYEQYF
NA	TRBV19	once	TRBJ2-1	TGTGCCAGTAGTAACCTAGCCCTGAGCTCCCACAATGAGCAGTTCTTC	CASSNLALSSHNEQFF
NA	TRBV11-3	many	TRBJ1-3	TGTGCCAGCAGCCCACAGTCCGGAAACACCATATATTTT	CASSPQSGNTIYF
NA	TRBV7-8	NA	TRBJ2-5	TGTGCCAGCAGCACAGACGCGGGCAGTCCAAGTCAGCGGACCCAGTACTTC	CASSTDAGSPSQRTQYF
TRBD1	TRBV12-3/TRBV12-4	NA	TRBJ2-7	TGTGCCAGCAGCTTACAGGGGATCAAGTACGAGCAGTACTTC	CASSLQGIKYEQYF
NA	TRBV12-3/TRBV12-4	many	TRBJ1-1	TGTGCCAGCAGTTTGCTGAACACTGAAGCTTTCTTT	CASSLLNTEAFF
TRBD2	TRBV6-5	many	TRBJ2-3	TGTGCCAGCAGCCAGACCGGGACTACACTATTCACAGATACGCAGTATTTT	CASSQTGTTLFTDTQYF
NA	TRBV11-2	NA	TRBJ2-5	TGTGCCAGCGGCCCAAATGAAGAGACCCGGTACTTC	CASGPNEETRYF
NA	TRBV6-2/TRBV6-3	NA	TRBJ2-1	TGTGCCAGCAGGGACCTTGAGCATTTCTTC	CASRDLEHFF
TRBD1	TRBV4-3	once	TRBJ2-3	TGCACCAGCAGCCAAGATGTTAGGGGGACAGATACGCACTATTTT	CTSSQDVRGTDTHYF
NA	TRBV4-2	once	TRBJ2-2	TGTGCCAACAGCTCGAGGCCAGCGGGTAACACCGGGGAGCTGTTTTTT	CANSSRPAGNTGELFF
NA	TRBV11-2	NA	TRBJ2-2	TGTGCCAGCAGCTGCCAGGGAAACACCGGGGAGCTGTTTTTT	CASSCQGNTGELFF
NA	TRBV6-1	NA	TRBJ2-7	TGTGCCAGCATGGATCCCGGCATCGAGCAGTACTTC	CASMDPGIEQYF
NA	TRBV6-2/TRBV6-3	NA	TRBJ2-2	TGTGCCAGCAGTTTCTTAGCGGCCTGGGAGCTGTTTTTT	CASSFLAAWELFF
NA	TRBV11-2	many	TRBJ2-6	TGTGCCAGCAGCTTAGTTCCTAGCGCGACGATCGGGGCCAACGTCCTGACTTTC	CASSLVPSATIGANVLTF
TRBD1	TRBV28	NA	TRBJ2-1	TGTGCGGCAGAGGGGGCCAATGGGAATGAGCAGTTCTTC	CAAEGANGNEQFF
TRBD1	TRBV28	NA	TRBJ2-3	TGTGCCTGCCAGGACAGGAGAGCAACAGATATGCAGTATTTT	CACQDRRATDMQYF
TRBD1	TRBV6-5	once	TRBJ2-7	TGTGCCAACGGTGAAGCCTGGGACAGGGGGAATCACGAGCAGTACTTC	CANGEAWDRGNHEQYF
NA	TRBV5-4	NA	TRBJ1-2	TGTGCCAGCAGGGTCGGGTCGAGAGCTAACTATGGCTACACCTTC	CASRVGSRANYGYTF
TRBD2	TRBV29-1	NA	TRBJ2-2	TGCAGCGTTGAGGGGGGGGTGAACATCGGGGAGCTGTTTTTT	CSVEGGVNIGELFF
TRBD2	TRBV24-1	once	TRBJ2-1	TGTGCCACCAGTGATCCACTAGCGGTATACAATGAGCAGTTCTTC	CATSDPLAVYNEQFF
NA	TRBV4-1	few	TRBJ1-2	TGCGCCAGCAGCCAAGGAGGGGTATACGGCTACACCTTC	CASSQGGVYGYTF
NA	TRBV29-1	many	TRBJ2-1	TGCAGCGTGAAAGTATACGAGCAGTTCTTC	CSVKVYEQFF
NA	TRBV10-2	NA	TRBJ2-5	TGCGCCAGCAGTGATAATATCGGAGTATGGGAGACCCAGTACTTC	CASSDNIGVWETQYF
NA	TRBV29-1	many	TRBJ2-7	TGCAGCGTTGTCATGGTGTCGGGGGCGGGCAACTACGAGCAGTACTTC	CSVVMVSGAGNYEQYF
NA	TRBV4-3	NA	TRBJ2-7	TGCGCCAGCAGCCAAGATGTAAATCTTGCGAAAAACGAGCGGTACTTC	CASSQDVNLAKNERYF
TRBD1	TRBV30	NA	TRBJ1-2	TGTGCCTGGAGTCGACAGGGAACAGGCTATGGCTACACCTTC	CAWSRQGTGYGYTF
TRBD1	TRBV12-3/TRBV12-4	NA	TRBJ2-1	TGTGCCAGCAGTTTGACAGGGGGAAGGGGCAATGAGCAGTTCTTC	CASSLTGGRGNEQFF